This T cell receptor beta chain was found in a study of human T cells and chemical hapten exposure (dated by TCRdb to the early 2020s). In the study overall: For sensitization, 2% DPC in acetone was applied to a roughly 2 cm by roughly 2 cm area of upper inner arm skin. Weekly therapeutic DPC doses were additionally applied to the scalp of patients throughout the roughly 23-week study period. Patch tests used Finn chambers with 0.01% DPC on the upper back, scored after 6 days by International Contact Dermatitis Research Group standards. The study tracked peripheral blood TCR repertoire changes in vivo during primary and secondary sensitization to the hapten diphenylcyclopropenone (DPC) in alopecia patients. Blood for TCR sequencing was provided by twenty-nine alopecia patients at one to four time points (pre-sensitization, 2, 6 and 24 weeks). Most of the patients in the cohort were female, and the cohort covered alopecia areata with under or over 50% scalp involvement, alopecia totalis and alopecia universalis. Blood samples were taken from patients before sensitization (week 0) and at 2, 6 and about 24 weeks after DPC sensitization. The libraries were sequenced as a pool, and the TCR yield per sample differed mostly because of small variations in library volumes within the pool.

Libraries were constructed by RACE. Instrument used: NextSeq 500. Library preparation attached unique molecular identifiers to individual cDNA molecules for quantitative, reproducible TCR counting. Each blood RNA sample was used to sequence both TCR alpha and TCR beta chains. The authors' analysis ran thus. A median of roughly 98,000 TCRs per sample was observed, with a range of about 20,000 to 690,600. The Decombinator software suite was used to annotate V, J and CDR3 in the TCR reads. To make PS versus PT1 abundance plots, every sample was subsampled to the same number of TCRs (28,000). Expanded TCRs were defined as absent before sensitization and observed at least eight times at the 2-week time point. TCRdb cleaned the public reads at Q25 with fastp, built clones with MiXCR and kept in-frame beta chains. CDR3 protein duplicates are merged, each entry listing the most common genes and DNA. These V and J calls originate from TCRdb's pipeline instead of the authors' own analysis. This sample is represented by 150,000 to 200,000 distinct CDR3 sequences; about a fifth of them were singletons. The ten largest clones take up 6.7% of the sample.

The intended sense of this specimen's time point label: patch test 1, 2 weeks after DPC sensitization. What this sample's treatment or condition label stands for: therapeutic diphenylcyclopropenone sensitization with weekly scalp DPC. Blood at each patch-test visit was drawn before the patch test was applied. Patients were considered eligible if aged 18 to 70, diagnosed with alopecia and deemed suitable for DPC therapy, and patients were excluded if pregnant. Unfractionated whole blood was collected in Tempus Blood RNA tubes, and total RNA was extracted from that blood. Between the V and J ends, shortened by 8 bases and 5 bases respectively, the junction contains 19 bases. The CDR3 holds 15 amino acids from the cysteine to the phenylalanine. Left in the record is the CDR3 DNA by itself, 45 bases read in frame from the first base. Reading the germline V gene (reference sequence) gives CDR1 DFQATT and CDR2 SNEGSKA.

Broad study findings and their caveats: Repeated subsampling changed both the strength of the expansion versus patch-test correlation and the threshold at which that correlation became significant. Because every patient had alopecia, a presumed autoimmune disease, the patients' immune response might differ from that of healthy individuals. DPC sensitization did not change how many TCRs were above 1 in 1000 frequency, and no evidence was found of alterations in global repertoire structure. Patch test score correlated positively with the number of PT1 expanded TCRs, reaching significance at thresholds 8, 16 and 32 but not at 4. Expanded TCRs formed significantly more large CDR3 similarity clusters than pre-sensitization or healthy control sets, consistent with antigen-driven responses.

This clonotype was found a few times. There is no known antigen for this receptor. Base-call qualities are not available, and no considerably larger clone is one nucleotide away. Here the sequenced sample was whole blood, taken in connection with sensitization to the hapten diphenylcyclopropenone (DPC). The TCR originated in a woman aged 50 to 65 with alopecia areata. Some clones in this sample may be carry-over from other donors' samples. The rearranged chain carries TRBV20-1 and TRBJ1-6; TRBD1 is perhaps the D gene, given 6 matching bases. This receptor has the CDR3 CSTTLEYRDNSPLHF. In nucleotides, the sequence is TGCAGTACCACCCTCGAATACAGGGATAATTCACCCCTCCACTTT.